This T cell receptor beta chain was found in a study of beta chain features in type 1 diabetes. The CDR3 sequence is 13 residues long. The ends were cut back, 5 bases at V and 5 bases at J, with 10 bases in the middle. CDR1 and CDR2 from the germline V gene are KGHSH and LQKENI. Sequencing targeted expressed TCRB transcripts, as all isolated RNA had been reverse transcribed. Profiled with immunoSEQ multiplex PCR; TCRdb holds only in-frame clones, not every one. This repertoire shows hundreds of thousands of clones, around 13% found once; its top ten account for 0.017%. The chain carries TRBV18 and TRBJ1-5, with unresolved D. The receptor was isolated from a man aged 18 to 29 in good health. Specimen: naive CD4+ T cells from blood. As DNA, the CDR3 is TGTGCCAGCTCAACCCGACAAGATCAGCCCCAGCATTTT. Its protein product is CASSTRQDQPQHF.